These 29 T cell receptor beta chains were sequenced from one sample in a study of blood T cell repertoires in COVID-19. Using immunoSEQ multiplex PCR, the repertoire was profiled, and TCRdb retains in-frame clones only, with some absent. Of around 620,000 clones listed, 85% to 90% were seen once; the top ten hold under 0.3%. Sequenced sample: peripheral blood. These receptors came from a woman aged 18-35 years with acute or convalescent COVID-19.

V gene TRBV9 combines with J gene TRBJ2-5, with 7 bases lining up with TRBD1. This CDR3 spans 13 amino acids. Germline CDR1 reads SGDLS; CDR2 reads YYNGEE. The V segment lost 2 bases and the J segment 3 bases; nucleotides outside the gene matches: 1. The CDR3 DNA follows: TGTGCCAGCAGCGTGGGACAGAAAGAGACCCAGTACTTC. Protein sequence: CASSVGQKETQYF.

V gene TRBV5-6 combines with J gene TRBJ2-7; perhaps TRBD1 as D (5 bases). The CDR3 extends over 15 amino acids. From germline, CDR1 is SGHDT and CDR2 YYEEEE. Trimming took off 5 bases at V and 0 bases at J, with 15 bases between the two ends. The CDR3 DNA sequence: TGTGCCAGCAGGATCGAGGACATGAGCTCCTACGAGCAGTACTTC. Its protein is CASRIEDMSSYEQYF. Combining the CDR3 with reference TRBV5-6 and TRBJ2-7 gives the whole variable domain DAGVTQSPTHLIKTRGQQVTLRCSPKSGHDTVSWYQQALGQGPQFIFQYYEEEERQRGNFPDRFSGHQFPNYSSELNVNALLLGDSALYLCASRIEDMSSYEQYFGPGTRLTVT.

J is TRBJ2-2 and V is TRBV7-9; D remains ambiguous. CDR1 and CDR2 (germline): SEHNR, FQNEAQ (reference sequence). Trimming took off 10 bases at V and 1 base at J, with 10 bases between the two ends. The CDR3 consists of 13 residues. The CDR3 protein is CATGSKNTGELFF. CDR3 DNA sequence: TGTGCCACTGGCTCAAAGAACACCGGGGAGCTGTTTTTT.

The chain carries TRBV19 and TRBJ2-1; TRBD2 matches at 9 bases. V lost 5 bases to trimming and J lost 8 bases; unmatched junction nucleotides: 13. The CDR3 runs 16 residues. Germline loops: CDR1 LNHDA, CDR2 SQIVND (reference sequence). The CDR3, as DNA: TGTGCCAGTAGTTGGGCTAGCGGGGTGGGGACGGATGAGCAGTTCTTC. Translated, it gives CASSWASGVGTDEQFF.

DNA for the CDR3: TGTGCCAGCAGCCAAGATGGGGCGTCCTATGGCTACACCTTC. Translated: CASSQDGASYGYTF. The chain couples TRBV3-1 (or the pseudogene TRBV3-2) to TRBJ1-2; D perhaps matches TRBD1 (5 bases). The CDR3 consists of 14 residues. Trimming shortened V by 0 bases and J by 4 bases, and 9 bases separated the two germline ends. Per germline, CDR1 LGHDT and CDR2 YNNKEL (reference sequence).

The chain uses TRBV4-1 and TRBJ2-1; TRBD1 is a possible D gene (6 bases). This CDR3 spans 16 amino acids. Trimming shortened V by 2 bases and J by 0 bases, and 11 bases separated the two germline ends. Germline CDR1 reads MGHRA; CDR2 reads YSYEKL. CDR3 loop: CASSQPTGRSYNEQFF. DNA of the CDR3: TGCGCCAGCAGCCAACCCACAGGGCGCTCCTACAATGAGCAGTTCTTC.

J is TRBJ2-7 and V is TRBV25-1; 9 bases line up with TRBD1. The ends lost 2 bases at V and 1 base at J; junction bases unmatched: 3. The CDR3 runs 15 residues. Germline values: CDR1 MGHDK, CDR2 SYGVNS. CDR3 nucleotides: TGTGCCAGCAGTGAAAGGGGGACAGGGTCCTACGAGCAGTACTTC. Its translation: CASSERGTGSYEQYF.

The chain has TRBV7-8 and TRBJ2-7; no definite D call. Between the trimmed V and J ends, which lost 3 bases and 2 bases, there was a span of 14 bases. Looked up from germline, CDR1 is SGHVS and CDR2 is FQNEAQ. The CDR3 is made up of 15 amino acids. The CDR3 DNA follows: TGTGCCAGCAGCTTTCTGGGCGCCGGCGCCTACGAGCAGTACTTC. Translating gives CASSFLGAGAYEQYF.

This clone was observed once. CDR3 sequence reads: CASSQDHGVREQFF. CDR3 sequence (DNA): TGTGCCAGCAGCCAAGACCACGGGGTTCGGGAGCAGTTCTTC. J is TRBJ2-1 and V is TRBV3-1 (or the pseudogene TRBV3-2); D possibly corresponds to TRBD2 (5 bases). The V gene's germline CDR1 is LGHDT and CDR2 YNNKEL (reference sequence). V was clipped by 0 bases and J by 10 bases, with 13 bases between them. This CDR3 has 14 amino acids.

The rearrangement joins TRBV21-1 to TRBJ1-5; the D call of TRBD1 is as the table states it, not checked on the DNA. TRBV21-1 is termed a pseudogene. The CDR3 extends over 18 amino acids. The CDR3 DNA sequence: TGTGCCAGCAGCTCAAGGGGGACAGGGGGCGCAGGCAATCAGCCCCAGCATTTT. Translation: CASSSRGTGGAGNQPQHF.

The rearrangement links TRBV6-2 or TRBV6-3 to TRBJ2-7; TRBD1 matches at 11 bases. Per germline, CDR1 MNHEY and CDR2 SVGEGT. This CDR3 contains 16 residues. With 0 bases clipped from V and 1 base from J, the junction kept 2 bases outside the gene matches. The CDR3 DNA is TGTGCCAGCAGTTACTCGAGGGACAGGGGGTCCTACGAGCAGTACTTC. It specifies CASSYSRDRGSYEQYF.

The chain has TRBV6-5 and TRBJ2-1; 11 nucleotides agree with TRBD2. There are 15 residues in the CDR3. V was pared by 7 bases and J by 9 bases, with 11 bases of the junction left unmatched. The V gene's germline CDR1 is MNHEY and CDR2 SVGAGI. The DNA for the CDR3 is TGTGCCAGCACCCAGACTAGCGGGGCATCTAGTGAGCAGTTCTTC. Protein sequence: CASTQTSGASSEQFF.

The chain links TRBV9 to TRBJ1-2; 7 nucleotides agree with TRBD1. The V gene's germline CDR1 is SGDLS and CDR2 YYNGEE. The CDR3 is made up of 15 amino acids. The V segment lost 4 bases and the J segment 4 bases; nucleotides outside the gene matches: 10. The CDR3, as DNA: TGTGCCAGCAGCTCTCCGGGACAGCAAAGCTATGGCTACACCTTC. Amino acids: CASSSPGQQSYGYTF.

The count of this clone is one. Other DNA sequences of this sample code for an identical CDR3. V gene TRBV9 combines with J gene TRBJ1-3, with unresolved D. Germline V gene sequence: CDR1 SGDLS, CDR2 YYNGEE. V was shortened by 0 bases and J by 2 bases, with 6 bases between the two germline ends. The CDR3 loop spans 14 amino acids. The CDR3 DNA reads as TGTGCCAGCAGCGTAGGAGGGACTGGAAACACCATATATTTT. Amino acids: CASSVGGTGNTIYF.

Comments on this clone: Other DNA variants within this sample encode the same CDR3. This chain connects TRBV5-1 to TRBJ1-1, with a possible D match to TRBD1 (6 bases). V shed 2 bases and J shed 3 bases, with 8 bases lying between them. Germline CDR1 SGHRS, CDR2 YFSETQ. CDR3 length: 13 amino acids. The CDR3 coding sequence is TGCGCCAGCAGCTTAGGGGGTGACACTGAAGCTTTCTTT. Its translation is CASSLGGDTEAFF.

In DNA, the CDR3 is TGTGCCAGTAACGCAGGGCCGGTGGAATATGGCTACACCTTC. Translating it yields CASNAGPVEYGYTF. V gene TRBV6-5 combines with J gene TRBJ1-2; possibly TRBD1 for D (5 bases). The CDR3 covers 14 residues. Per germline, CDR1 MNHEY and CDR2 SVGAGI. V gave up 9 bases and J gave up 5 bases, with 19 bases separating them.

Concerning this clone itself: Within the sample, other DNA sequences also encode this same CDR3. The CDR3 DNA follows: TGTGCCAGCAGCGTAGCGGGCGGGTCCTACAATGAGCAGTTCTTC. Translating it yields CASSVAGGSYNEQFF. V gene TRBV9 combines with J gene TRBJ2-1, with D perhaps TRBD2 (5 bases). The CDR3 covers 15 residues. CDR1 is SGDLS, CDR2 YYNGEE, per germline. Trimming pared 0 bases from V and 1 base from J, leaving 8 bases between.

This chain joins TRBV6-2 or TRBV6-3 and TRBJ2-4, with a tentative D call TRBD1 (5 bases). The CDR3 consists of 14 residues. Germline CDR1 MNHEY, CDR2 SVGEGT. The V end was cut by 3 bases, the J end by 8 bases, with 14 bases between. The CDR3 spells CASSYVGAVYIQYF. Here the CDR3 DNA reads TGTGCCAGCAGTTATGTAGGGGCCGTTTACATTCAGTACTTC.

This chain joins TRBV10-3 and TRBJ2-2, with D possibly being TRBD2 (6 bases). This CDR3 region has 16 residues. Germline CDR1 ENHRY, CDR2 SYGVKD. The ends were cut back, 3 bases at V and 0 bases at J, with 11 bases in the middle. The DNA of the CDR3 is TGTGCCATCAGTGAAGCGGGCTCTACGAACACCGGGGAGCTGTTTTTT. It is translated as CAISEAGSTNTGELFF.

This clone was seen more than once but under ten times. The V call is TRBV7-9, the J call TRBJ1-2; D possibly corresponds to TRBD1 (5 bases). The CDR3 consists of 16 residues. Trimming cost V 3 bases and J 1 base, with 15 bases left between them. Per the germline V gene, CDR1 is SEHNR and CDR2 is FQNEAQ (reference sequence). The CDR3: CASSFAPGGLNYGYTF. The CDR3 coding sequence is TGTGCCAGCAGCTTCGCCCCCGGGGGTCTTAACTATGGCTACACCTTC.

This chain joins TRBV12-5 and TRBJ2-1; D is uncertain. Germline CDR1 reads LGHNT; CDR2 reads FRNRAP. CDR3 length: 17 amino acids. Trimming removed 0 bases from V and 8 bases from J, with 20 bases in between. The CDR3 region is CASGLVVAQTNLDEQFF. The CDR3 region has the DNA TGTGCTAGTGGTTTGGTAGTCGCACAAACCAACCTCGATGAGCAGTTCTTC. Full variable domain (missing parts from reference TRBV12-5 and TRBJ2-1): DARVTQTPRHKVTEMGQEVTMRCQPILGHNTVFWYRQTMMQGLELLAYFRNRAPLDDSGMPKDRFSAEMPDATLATLKIQPSEPRDSAVYFCASGLVVAQTNLDEQFFGPGTRLTVL.

V and J are TRBV4-1 and TRBJ2-2; no clear D. The CDR3 has 16 amino acids. Germline CDR1 is MGHRA and CDR2 is YSYEKL. The V end lost 6 bases, the J end lost 6 bases, and 20 bases lay between the germline ends. Here the CDR3 reads CASSPYGDRSAGELFF. In nucleotides, the CDR3 is TGCGCCAGCAGTCCTTATGGAGATAGGAGTGCCGGGGAGCTGTTTTTT.

This chain links TRBV6-5 with TRBJ2-3; no firm D call. The V gene lost 6 bases and the J gene lost 2 bases, with 9 bases spanning the gap. The germline gives CDR1 MNHEY, CDR2 SVGAGI. The CDR3 length is 13 residues. The CDR3 sequence is CASRPRYTDTQYF. For the CDR3, the DNA is TGTGCCAGCAGGCCGCGGTACACAGATACGCAGTATTTT.

This clone was counted a single time. V is TRBV6-4 and J is TRBJ2-1, with 7 bases matching TRBD2. Germline values: CDR1 MRHNA, CDR2 SNTAGT. This CDR3 is 13 amino acids long. With V trimmed by 2 bases and J by 7 bases, 2 bases remained unmatched. The CDR3: CASSDGTTNEQFF. CDR3 sequence (DNA): TGTGCCAGCAGTGACGGGACTACGAATGAGCAGTTCTTC.

Written as DNA, the CDR3 is TGTGCCAGCAGCCCGGGACAGGGGAAGAAAGCTTTCTTT. This gives the protein CASSPGQGKKAFF. The rearrangement joins TRBV5-4 to TRBJ1-1; 10 bases are a match to TRBD1. This CDR3 is 13 amino acids long. Germline V gene data show CDR1 as SGHNT and CDR2 as YYREEE (reference sequence). V lost 4 bases to trimming and J lost 9 bases; unmatched junction nucleotides: 6.

The chain has TRBV5-1 and TRBJ2-3; D is unresolved. The germline V and J ends were trimmed by 4 bases and 5 bases, with 11 bases remaining between them. From germline, CDR1 is SGHRS and CDR2 YFSETQ. The CDR3 is made up of 13 amino acids. The CDR3 reads CASSKPGVDTQYF. In DNA, the CDR3 is TGCGCCAGCAGCAAACCGGGTGTAGATACGCAGTATTTT.

The chain employs TRBV11-2 and TRBJ2-3, with 11 bases identical to TRBD2. CDR3 length equals 17 residues. Trimming removed 5 bases from V and 5 bases from J; junction bases left unmatched: 12. Germline V gene lookup returns CDR1 SGHAT and CDR2 FQNNGV. The CDR3 loop reads CASSLRATSGVGDTQYF. The CDR3 bases are TGTGCCAGCAGCCTAAGGGCGACTAGCGGGGTGGGAGATACGCAGTATTTT.

The rearrangement uses TRBV19 and TRBJ1-1; the D gene is possibly TRBD1 (5 bases). Germline loops: CDR1 LNHDA, CDR2 SQIVND (reference sequence). The V gene lost 6 bases and the J gene lost 2 bases, with 13 bases spanning the gap. The CDR3 runs 14 residues. The CDR3 DNA reads TGTGCCAGTAGCCGTAAGGGGATAAACACTGAAGCTTTCTTT. Its translation is CASSRKGINTEAFF.

This clone was detected only once. This CDR3 reads CASSPPRAAQETQYF. CDR3 DNA: TGTGCCAGCAGCCCCCCGCGGGCAGCACAAGAGACCCAGTACTTC. This chain uses TRBV7-2 with TRBJ2-5, with a possible D match to TRBD2 (5 bases). The CDR3 sequence is 15 residues long. Trimming cost V 5 bases and J 2 bases, with 15 bases left between them. CDR1 and CDR2 (germline): SGHTA, FQGNSA.